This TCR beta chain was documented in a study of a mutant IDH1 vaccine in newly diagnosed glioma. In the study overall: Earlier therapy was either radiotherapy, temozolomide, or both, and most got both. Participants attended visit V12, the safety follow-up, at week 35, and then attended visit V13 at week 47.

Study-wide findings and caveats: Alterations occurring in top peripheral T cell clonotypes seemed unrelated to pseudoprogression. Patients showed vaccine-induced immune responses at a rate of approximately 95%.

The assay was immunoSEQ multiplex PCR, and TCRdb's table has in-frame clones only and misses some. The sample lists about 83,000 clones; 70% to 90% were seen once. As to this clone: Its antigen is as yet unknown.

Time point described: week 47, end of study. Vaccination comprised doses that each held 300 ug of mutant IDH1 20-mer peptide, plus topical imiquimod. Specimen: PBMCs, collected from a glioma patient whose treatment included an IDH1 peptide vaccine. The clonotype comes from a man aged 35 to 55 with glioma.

The CDR3 nucleotides are TGTGCCAGCAGCCAGCAGACAGGCATCGGTTGGAACACTGAAGCTTTCTTT. This gives the protein CASSQQTGIGWNTEAFF. The chain carries TRBV4-2 and TRBJ1-1; D is possibly TRBD1 (6 bases). V lost 3 bases to trimming and J lost 1 base, with 18 bases between them. CDR3 length: 17 amino acids. CDR1 and CDR2 (germline): LGHNA, YNFKEQ.